This paragraph covers one TCR beta chain sequence. Its antigen is unidentified. V lost 4 bases, J lost 3 bases, and 11 bases stayed unmatched. The length of the CDR3 is 17 residues. Germline V gene data show CDR1 as SGHRS and CDR2 as YFSETQ. The sample originates from a study of T cell responses to AZD1222 COVID-19 vaccine. Study-wide results and caveats: The study reported that nearly half of spike-specific TCRs target unmutated variant regions.

Clones were read by immunoSEQ multiplex PCR, and TCRdb kept only the in-frame ones, dropping some. The repertoire holds 95,000 to 110,000 clones, with 70% to 90% as singletons. The input for sequencing was peripheral blood, taken on day 0 of AZD1222 vaccination. The TCR comes from an adult in good health. The chain links TRBV5-1 to TRBJ2-5; 11 nucleotides match TRBD1. For the CDR3, the DNA is TGCGCCAGCAGCAATTACCGGACAGGGGGCGGGGAAGAGACCCAGTACTTC. Translated: CASSNYRTGGGEETQYF.